The sequence of this T cell receptor beta chain was determined in a study of post-analysis software for immune sequencing data. Across the whole study: There were relapsing-remitting, secondary progressive and progressive-relapsing multiple sclerosis among the disease courses included. General study findings and limits: Patients with multiple sclerosis recorded significantly lower normalized Chao1 diversity than controls, the study found.

As to this clonotype: What it recognizes is unknown.

The authors incorporated unique molecular identifiers into the TCR beta cDNA libraries. From approximately 0.95 to 9.8 million T cells, 400,000 to 500,000 cDNA molecules were obtained. MiXCR was run by TCRdb on the PCR reads, yielding one entry per CDR3 protein. This table holds 450,000 or so distinct CDR3 sequences, nearly 45% found once. The origin of this receptor is a girl between 5 and 17 years old with multiple sclerosis. Sequencing was performed on blood.

This CDR3 is CSVLLAGTYEQFF. The CDR3 DNA reads as TGCAGCGTTCTCTTAGCGGGTACCTACGAGCAGTTCTTC. The chain couples TRBV29-1 to TRBJ2-1; 7 nucleotides agree with TRBD2. This CDR3 is built from 13 residues. The ends lost 5 bases at V and 10 bases at J; junction bases unmatched: 11. Germline V gene sequence: CDR1 SQVTM, CDR2 ANQGSEA.